This T cell receptor beta chain originates from a study of blood T cells in healthy people across ages. Primed by a sample-barcoded 5' primer and a J-beta primer mix, a second PCR proceeded for 7 to 11 cycles. Via MiXCR, TCRdb re-called the 5' RACE reads, giving one row per CDR3 protein. The data show approximately 1,000,000 distinct CDR3 sequences, over 35% seen once. Peripheral blood, around 10 milliliters per donor, was collected. PBMCs were isolated at a quantity of at least 7 million per sample. V lost 8 bases, J lost 4 bases, and 14 bases lay in between. This CDR3 has 13 residues. Germline CDR1 SEHNR, CDR2 FQNEAQ (reference sequence).

The source of this sequence is a woman aged 60-75 years in good health. Sequenced: blood. The chain is built from TRBV7-9 and TRBJ2-5, with D unresolved. CDR3 amino acids: CASLSVGSETQYF. The CDR3, as DNA: TGTGCCAGCCTCTCCGTGGGGTCAGAGACCCAGTACTTC. Full variable domain (missing parts from reference TRBV7-9 and TRBJ2-5): DTGVSQNPRHKITKRGQNVTFRCDPISEHNRLYWYRQTLGQGPEFLTYFQNEAQLEKSRLLSDRFSAERPKGSFSTLEIQRTEQGDSAMYLCASLSVGSETQYFGPGTRLLVL.